This TCR beta chain comes out of a study of blood T cell repertoires in COVID-19. Overall study context: PBMCs, B-cell-depleted T cells, or T cells provided the cDNA or gDNA that made up the material.

Original handling: Using reference gene primer amplification, nucleated cell counts were estimated. The data were produced by immunoSEQ multiplex PCR, yet TCRdb's version contains in-frame clones alone and is incomplete. The DNA was the basis for D and trimming; V, J and clone size are from that table. Here the sample spans approximately 210,000 clones, just under 85% being singletons. CDR1 and CDR2 from the germline V gene are MDHEN and SYDVKM. CDR3 size: 13 residues. Deletions cut 5 bases from V and 8 bases from J, with 14 bases between. The sample comprised peripheral blood. This chain connects TRBV28 to TRBJ2-3; D possibly corresponds to TRBD2 (6 bases). The sequence was collected from a woman between 50 and 59 years old with active or convalescent COVID-19. The CDR3 DNA follows: TGTGCCAGCAGTATCCCGTCCGGGGGTACGCAGTATTTT. Its translation: CASSIPSGGTQYF.